Here is one TCR beta chain with its context. The antigen is unknown. The data are from a study of PD-1 blockade in mismatch repair-deficient tumors. Study-level results: After pembrolizumab, tumor-resident clones rose rapidly, then generally contracted before radiologic responses.

Mismatch repair deficiency was confirmed in all patients, by PCR or immunohistochemistry. A few pembrolizumab responders had their TCRs sequenced. Assay used: immunoSEQ multiplex PCR; TCRdb lists only in-frame clones, some missing. The table lists around 62,000 clones, around 73% of them singletons. The V segment lost 6 bases and the J segment 8 bases; nucleotides outside the gene matches: 9. CDR3 length: 13 amino acids. The germline V gene has CDR1 SEHNR and CDR2 FQNEAQ (reference sequence). This clonotype was sampled from an adult with mismatch repair-deficient cancer. The gene calls are TRBV7-9 and TRBJ1-1; 7 bases line up with TRBD1. The source material was peripheral blood, sampled 2 weeks after starting pembrolizumab. CDR3 bases: TGTGCCAGCAGGTCCTGGACAGGTGACGAAGCTTTCTTT. Amino acid sequence: CASRSWTGDEAFF.